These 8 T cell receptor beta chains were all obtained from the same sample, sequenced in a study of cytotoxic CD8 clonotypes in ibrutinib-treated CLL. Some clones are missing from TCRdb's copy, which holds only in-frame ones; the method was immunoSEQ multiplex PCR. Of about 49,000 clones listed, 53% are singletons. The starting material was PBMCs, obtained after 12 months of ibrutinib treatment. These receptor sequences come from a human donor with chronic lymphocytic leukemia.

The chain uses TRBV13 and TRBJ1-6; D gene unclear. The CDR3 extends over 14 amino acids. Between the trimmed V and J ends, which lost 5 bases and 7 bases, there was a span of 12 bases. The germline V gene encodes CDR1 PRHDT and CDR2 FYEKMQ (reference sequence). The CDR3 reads CASSRGLGNSPLHF. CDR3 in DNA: TGTGCCAGCAGCCGAGGTCTTGGGAATTCACCCCTCCACTTT.

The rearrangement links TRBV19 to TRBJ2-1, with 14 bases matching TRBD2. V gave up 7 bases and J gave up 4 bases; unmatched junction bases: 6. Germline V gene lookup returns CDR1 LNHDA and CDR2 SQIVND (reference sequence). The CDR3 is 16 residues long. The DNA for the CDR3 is TGTGCCAGTAATCCGGGACTAGCGGGAGTGTACAATGAGCAGTTCTTC. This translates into CASNPGLAGVYNEQFF.

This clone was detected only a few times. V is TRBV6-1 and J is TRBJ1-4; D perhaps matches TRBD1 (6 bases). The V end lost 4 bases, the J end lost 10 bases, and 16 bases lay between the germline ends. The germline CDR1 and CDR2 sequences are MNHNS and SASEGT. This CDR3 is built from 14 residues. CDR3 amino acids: CASSGWDIIPKLFF. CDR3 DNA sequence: TGTGCCAGCAGTGGCTGGGACATTATCCCAAAACTGTTTTTT.

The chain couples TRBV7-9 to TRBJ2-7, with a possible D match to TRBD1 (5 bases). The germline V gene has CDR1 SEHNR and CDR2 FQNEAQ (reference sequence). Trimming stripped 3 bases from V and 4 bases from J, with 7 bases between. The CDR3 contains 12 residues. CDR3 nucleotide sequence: TGTGCCAGCAGCTTCCAGGGTTACGAGCAGTACTTC. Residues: CASSFQGYEQYF.

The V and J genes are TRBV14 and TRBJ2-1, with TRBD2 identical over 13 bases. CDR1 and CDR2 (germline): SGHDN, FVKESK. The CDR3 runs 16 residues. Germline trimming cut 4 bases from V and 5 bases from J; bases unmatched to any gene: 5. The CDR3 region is CASSPRTSGRDNEQFF. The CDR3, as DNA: TGTGCCAGCAGCCCGCGTACTAGCGGGAGGGACAATGAGCAGTTCTTC.

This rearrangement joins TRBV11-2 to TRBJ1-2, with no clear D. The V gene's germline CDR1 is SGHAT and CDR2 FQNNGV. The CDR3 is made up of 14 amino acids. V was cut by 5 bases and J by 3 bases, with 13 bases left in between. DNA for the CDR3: TGTGCCAGCAGCCGCTACACAGCGGACTATGGCTACACCTTC. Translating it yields CASSRYTADYGYTF.

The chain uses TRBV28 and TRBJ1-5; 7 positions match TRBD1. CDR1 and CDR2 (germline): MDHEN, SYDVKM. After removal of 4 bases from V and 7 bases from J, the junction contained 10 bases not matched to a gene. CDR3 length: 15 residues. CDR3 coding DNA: TGTGCCAGCAGTTCCCTTAGACAGGGAGAGCAGCCCCAGCATTTT. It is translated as CASSSLRQGEQPQHF.

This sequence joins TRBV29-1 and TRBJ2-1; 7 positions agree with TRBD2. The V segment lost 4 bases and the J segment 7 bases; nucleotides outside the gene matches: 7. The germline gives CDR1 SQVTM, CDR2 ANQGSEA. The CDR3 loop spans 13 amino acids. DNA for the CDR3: TGCAGCGTTGTGGGAGGGCCAAGGAATGAGCAGTTCTTC. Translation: CSVVGGPRNEQFF.